The T cell receptor beta chain described here comes from a study of cytomegalovirus exposure and HLA in healthy donors. Overall study context: An early release of data contained approximately 80 million unique TCRs, which came from HLA-typed donors.

In the PCR, 60 Vbeta and 13 Jbeta primers were used. Some clones are missing from TCRdb's copy, which holds only in-frame ones; the method was immunoSEQ multiplex PCR. The table records some 150,000 clones, roughly 80% of them present only once. Details on this clone: The target antigen is unknown. No conserved phenylalanine or tryptophan is present at the end of the CDR3, so a read error is the likely explanation.

Points from the study as a whole: What a later analysis reportedly showed was that an Asian-associated ancestry cluster had fewer N-insertions than the roughly 670-donor mean.

The CDR3 is 16 amino acids. V dropped 2 bases and J dropped 1; count of bases not matched to a gene: 7. Germline CDR1 reads LGHNA; CDR2 reads YSLEER. V is TRBV4-3 and J is TRBJ1-2; 7 bases match TRBD1. The sequence was obtained from a man aged 40-49 years in good health and CMV-seronegative. What was sequenced was PBMCs. CDR3 sequence reads: CASSQIRQGINYGYTL. The CDR3 DNA sequence: TGCGCCAGCAGCCAAATACGACAGGGTATTAACTATGGCTACACCCTC.